Below, 10 T cell receptor beta chains from the same sample are listed, as sequenced in a study of T cells in Graves' hyperthyroidism and ophthalmopathy. The investigators amplified TCR beta CDR3 regions from RNA transcripts. First-round RT-PCR of the TCR CDR3 relied on the HTBI primer set. MiXCR, run by TCRdb on the multiplex PCR reads, gives a single entry per CDR3 protein. Seen here are a few hundred thousand distinct CDR3 sequences, around 14% observed once, and the top ten hold approximately 7.5%. Sequencing was carried out using blood. These receptors all stem from a woman aged 18-29 years with Graves' hyperthyroidism.

This rearrangement joins TRBV19 to TRBJ1-5, with D possibly matching TRBD1 (5 bases). CDR3 length equals 13 residues. The germline V gene has CDR1 LNHDA and CDR2 SQIVND (reference sequence). The germline V and J ends were trimmed by 5 bases and 7 bases, with 12 bases remaining between them. CDR3 region: CASSPGTAQPQHF. CDR3 in DNA: TGTGCCAGTAGTCCAGGGACCGCCCAGCCCCAGCATTTT.

This clonotype has at least ten counts. This sequence joins TRBV10-3 and TRBJ1-2; possibly TRBD1 for D (5 bases). This CDR3 has 15 residues. V was pared by 0 bases and J by 2 bases, with 10 bases between. CDR1 is ENHRY, CDR2 SYGVKD, per germline. The CDR3 DNA follows: TGTGCCATCAGTGAGTCGAAAGGGGTCAACTATGGCTACACCTTC. Its translation: CAISESKGVNYGYTF.

As for this clonotype: A read error may be the cause here, since a much bigger clone is one base away. The chain is built from TRBV7-9 and TRBJ1-2; TRBD1 might be the D (6 bases). Germline V gene lookup returns CDR1 SEHNR and CDR2 FQNEAQ (reference sequence). V was trimmed by 4 bases and J by 14 bases, leaving 20 bases between them. The CDR3 is 13 residues long. In nucleotides, the CDR3 is TGTGCCAGCAGCTCCAGAACGACAGGTACAGCGACCTTC. This translates into CASSSRTTGTATF.

This clonotype was picked up many times. The J gene is TRBJ2-7, the V gene TRBV11-2; 10 bases are a match to TRBD2. This CDR3 contains 18 residues. Germline V lookup: CDR1 SGHAT, CDR2 FQNNGV. The ends lost 1 base at V and 0 bases at J; junction bases unmatched: 9. CDR3 in amino acids: CASSLVSTSGISSYEQYF. The CDR3 coding sequence is TGTGCCAGCAGCTTAGTCAGCACTAGCGGGATAAGCTCCTACGAGCAGTACTTC. The whole variable domain, filled in from reference TRBV11-2 and TRBJ2-7, reads EAGVAQSPRYKIIEKRQSVAFWCNPISGHATLYWYQQILGQGPKLLIQFQNNGVVDDSQLPKDRFSAERLKGVDSTLKIQPAKLEDSAVYLCASSLVSTSGISSYEQYFGPGTRLTVT.

This clonotype came up many times. This sequence joins TRBV3-1 and TRBJ2-1; a weak D match, TRBD2 (7 bases). From germline, CDR1 is LGHDT and CDR2 YNNKEL (reference sequence). There are 19 residues in the CDR3. Trimming pared 1 base from V and 0 bases from J, leaving 19 bases between. The CDR3 region has the DNA TGTGCCAGCAGCCAAGTGGGGGGGCCTTTCCGCCCCTCCTACAATGAGCAGTTCTTC. Residues: CASSQVGGPFRPSYNEQFF.

As regards this clonotype: One junction end does not reproduce the germline sequence, and a read error may be involved. The chain combines TRBV4-2 with TRBJ2-3; TRBD2 is a possible D gene (5 bases). The germline V gene has CDR1 LGHNA and CDR2 YNFKEQ. The CDR3 length is 18 residues. CDR3 in amino acids: CTSSQESGSRFPTDTQYF. CDR3 nucleotides: TGTACCAGCAGCCAAGAGAGCGGTTCCCGCTTTCCCACAGATACGCAGTATTTT.

This clonotype was observed many times. The chain has TRBV5-6 and TRBJ2-1; perhaps TRBD1 as D (5 bases). Trimming cost V 4 bases and J 5 bases, with 7 bases left between them. This CDR3 has 12 amino acids. Germline CDR1 reads SGHDT; CDR2 reads YYEEEE. The CDR3, as DNA: TGTGCCAGCAGCAGGACAAACAATGAGCAGTTCTTC. Translated, it gives CASSRTNNEQFF.

This clonotype was observed a handful of times. V gene TRBV10-3 combines with J gene TRBJ2-7; no firm D call. Germline V gene data show CDR1 as ENHRY and CDR2 as SYGVKD. Trimming left V 1 base short and J 0 bases short, with 13 bases between. The CDR3 is 16 amino acids. Here the CDR3 reads CAISEFPVLSSYEQYF. The CDR3, as DNA: TGTGCCATCAGTGAGTTTCCAGTCTTAAGCTCCTACGAGCAGTACTTC.

The table lists this clonotype with a few counts. The V call is TRBV4-1, the J call TRBJ2-7; 13 bases match TRBD2. CDR1 is MGHRA, CDR2 YSYEKL, per germline. The CDR3 runs 15 residues. V lost 3 bases, J lost 4 bases, and 3 bases stayed unmatched. CDR3 residues: CASSQTSGRQYEQYF. The CDR3 bases are TGCGCCAGCAGCCAGACTAGCGGGAGGCAGTACGAGCAGTACTTC.

Many counts were recorded for this clonotype. V gene TRBV9 combines with J gene TRBJ2-7; TRBD2 matches at 7 bases. Germline V gene lookup returns CDR1 SGDLS and CDR2 YYNGEE. This CDR3 comprises 14 residues. V lost 0 bases to trimming and J lost 6 bases; unmatched junction nucleotides: 6. CDR3 sequence (DNA): TGTGCCAGCAGCGTAGGGTGGGAGGGCGGCGAGCAGTACTTC. Residues: CASSVGWEGGEQYF.